This TCR beta chain was sequenced for a study of T cell repertoires in cytomegalovirus infection (dated by TCRdb to 2018 to 2020). For the study in its entirety: Peptide stimulations targeted recently identified HLA-C-restricted CMV epitopes, whose presentation resists viral immunomodulation, together with well-studied HLA-B-restricted epitopes. The HLA type of each donor mattered for the analysis, because public TCR beta signatures pointed to carriage of CMV infection along with the matching HLA type.

Sequences LGHNT (CDR1) and FRNRAP (CDR2) are obtained from the germline V gene. The germline ends are 17 bases apart after V is trimmed by 3 bases and J by 0 bases. The CDR3 sequence holds 17 residues, the cysteine and phenylalanine included. Of the read, only the CDR3 DNA is kept; its 51 bases are in frame from base 1. TCRdb names Illumina HiSeq 1500 as the instrument used. TCRdb's own reprocessing of the public reads used fastp at Q25 and MiXCR and kept productive beta chains. Entries are consolidated by CDR3 protein sequence, retaining the most common genes and DNA. Recorded for this sample are some 800,000 distinct CDR3 sequences; 30% to 35% of them occurred a single time. Over 10% of the sample rests with the top ten. A word on this clonotype: The clone's antigen remains unknown. No much larger clonotype is one base removed from it; base qualities were not supplied.

The treatment or condition label for this specimen denotes: in vitro stimulation with specific CMV peptide epitopes to enrich CMV-specific T cells. Study-level results and caveats: The ex vivo response was dominated by HLA-C-restricted CMV-specific TCR beta clonotypes, which also provided the single most frequent clonotype in two of eight donors. Cumulative frequency of public TCR beta family members discriminated carriers of CMV infection plus the relevant HLA type in this cohort and an independent roughly 330-donor cohort.

The sequence was obtained from a human donor in good health (CMV status not recorded). Some clones in this sample may be carry-over from other donors' samples. Sequences were derived from cultured CD8+ T cells from PBMCs, sampled from culture after CMV antigen stimulation. In this chain, TRBV12-5 is recombined with TRBJ1-1; perhaps TRBD1 is the D gene, with 6 bases matching. The CDR3 corresponds to CASGFFIAGQLNTEAFF. The nucleotide sequence reads TGTGCTAGTGGTTTTTTTATCGCCGGACAGCTGAACACTGAAGCTTTCTTT.